The 32 T cell receptor beta chains listed next were all sequenced from one sample in a study of vaccination and CD4 T cells after COVID-19. Sequenced with the Oncomine TCR Beta short-read assay was DNA taken from cultured CD4+ T cells. TCRdb recomputed calls from the PCR reads with MiXCR, one row per CDR3 protein. The sample records about 18,000 distinct CDR3 sequences, roughly 49% being singletons. Their target antigens are unknown. Time point given: late sampling 161 to 241 days after vaccination in three convalescent patients. Treatment of the sample: approximately 10-day PBMC culture with coronavirus spike peptide pools or control peptides (ViraFEST assay). Sequencing used CD4+ T cells from blood, cultured in vitro, obtained about 7 months after SARS-CoV-2 vaccination. The receptors here all came from a human donor who had recovered from COVID-19.

The chain carries TRBV12-3 or TRBV12-4 and TRBJ2-7; D call uncertain. The CDR3 consists of 14 residues. The germline V and J ends were trimmed by 7 bases and 0 bases, with 13 bases remaining between them. The CDR3 is CASKRSATSYEQYF. The CDR3 DNA sequence: TGTGCCAGCAAACGGTCCGCAACCTCCTACGAGCAGTACTTC.

Remarks on this clonotype: A single base is all that separates this from a far larger clone, so a read error is likely. This chain connects TRBV10-3 to TRBJ2-7; tentatively, D is TRBD1 (6 bases). Germline assignment: CDR1 ENHRY and CDR2 SYGVKD. V lost 5 bases and J lost 0, with 14 bases in between. This CDR3 is 15 amino acids long. CDR3 sequence: CAISSTGFSSYEQYF. Written as DNA, the CDR3 is TGTGCCATCAGTTCAACAGGGTTTTCCTCCTACGAGCAGTACTTC.

The chain has TRBV27 and TRBJ2-1; D possibly matches TRBD1 or TRBD2 (7 bases each). V lost 5 bases, J lost 0 bases, and 23 bases lay in between. The germline V gene encodes CDR1 MNHEY and CDR2 SMNVEV (reference sequence). The CDR3 is made up of 19 amino acids. The CDR3 coding sequence is TGTGCCAGCAGTGGCAGGGGGAGGGTGGGAGCAAGCTCCTACAATGAGCAGTTCTTC. Amino acids: CASSGRGRVGASSYNEQFF.

This clonotype was observed a handful of times. The rearrangement uses TRBV24-1 and TRBJ2-1; tentative D call: TRBD1 (6 bases). The CDR3 totals 14 residues. V lost 3 bases and J lost 4, with 9 bases in between. The germline V gene has CDR1 KGHDR and CDR2 SFDVKD. DNA of the CDR3: TGTGCCACCAGTGATCACGGACAGTACAATGAGCAGTTCTTC. This translates into CATSDHGQYNEQFF.

This clonotype came up a few times. The rearrangement joins TRBV19 to TRBJ1-5; the D is unclear. The CDR3 sequence is 15 residues long. CDR1 and CDR2 (germline): LNHDA, SQIVND (reference sequence). V lost 3 bases and J 0 bases, leaving 9 bases between the germline ends. As DNA, the CDR3 is TGTGCCAGTAGTATCAGGCTTTATAGCAATCAGCCCCAGCATTTT. Encoded protein: CASSIRLYSNQPQHF.

V usage is TRBV5-4 and J usage is TRBJ1-2; tentatively, D is TRBD1 (6 bases). CDR1 and CDR2 from the germline V gene are SGHNT and YYREEE (reference sequence). The CDR3 is made up of 14 amino acids. V lost 4 bases, J lost 0 bases, and 10 bases lay in between. In DNA form, the CDR3 reads TGTGCCAGCAGCGGGGACACGACTAACTATGGCTACACCTTC. As protein: CASSGDTTNYGYTF.

The V gene is TRBV7-9, the J gene TRBJ2-1; TRBD2 is a possible D gene (5 bases). This CDR3 is 12 amino acids long. The germline V gene encodes CDR1 SEHNR and CDR2 FQNEAQ (reference sequence). Trimming stripped 6 bases from V and 11 bases from J, with 14 bases between. The chain's CDR3 is CASSRPSGQQFF. In DNA, the CDR3 is TGTGCCAGCAGTAGACCCAGCGGCCAGCAGTTCTTC.

This clonotype was seen a handful of times. The chain recombines TRBV20-1 with TRBJ2-7; 8 bases line up with TRBD2. J gave up 5 bases and V 2 bases, and 8 bases lay outside the gene matches. Germline assignment: CDR1 DFQATT and CDR2 SNEGSKA (reference sequence). The length of the CDR3 is 14 residues. CDR3: CSARKPGLGNEQYF. The CDR3 DNA reads as TGCAGTGCTAGAAAACCGGGACTAGGTAACGAGCAGTACTTC.

Only one count was recorded for this clonotype. The genes are TRBV7-2 and TRBJ1-2; maybe TRBD1 (5 bases). CDR1 and CDR2 from the germline V gene are SGHTA and FQGNSA. Trimming removed 0 bases from V and 7 bases from J, with 6 bases in between. The CDR3 consists of 12 residues. The CDR3 protein is CASSLAGVGYTF. As DNA, the CDR3 is TGTGCCAGCAGCTTAGCGGGGGTTGGCTACACCTTC.

V usage is TRBV4-2 and J usage is TRBJ1-2; the D is unclear. The CDR3 has 14 amino acids. Germline V gene lookup returns CDR1 LGHNA and CDR2 YNFKEQ. V lost 1 base, J lost 6 bases, and 12 bases lay in between. The chain's CDR3 is CASSQVLGFNGYTF. In DNA, the CDR3 is TGTGCCAGCAGCCAAGTTCTTGGCTTTAATGGCTACACCTTC.

The CDR3 reads CSASSPGAGGQPQHF. DNA of the CDR3: TGCAGTGCTAGCTCTCCTGGGGCTGGAGGACAGCCCCAGCATTTT. The chain is built from TRBV20-1 and TRBJ1-5; TRBD1 is a possible D gene (5 bases). The CDR3 consists of 15 residues. Germline values: CDR1 DFQATT, CDR2 SNEGSKA (reference sequence). Trimming cost V 3 bases and J 7 bases, with 19 bases left between them.

The V gene is TRBV18, the J gene TRBJ1-5; 10 bases map to TRBD1. Trimming removed 5 bases from V and 2 bases from J; junction bases left unmatched: 9. The germline CDR1 and CDR2 sequences are KGHSH and LQKENI. The CDR3 spans 17 residues. CDR3 in amino acids: CASSAGQGGWGNQPQHF. CDR3 DNA sequence: TGTGCCAGCTCAGCTGGACAGGGGGGCTGGGGCAATCAGCCCCAGCATTTT.

J is TRBJ1-2 and V is TRBV18, with no clear D. The V and J ends lost 0 bases and 4 bases respectively, with 12 bases between them. The CDR3 runs 15 residues. Germline CDR1 and CDR2: KGHSH and LQKENI. The DNA of the CDR3 is TGTGCCAGCTCACCACCGAGCCAGGCCACCTATGGCTACACCTTC. Its protein product is CASSPPSQATYGYTF.

On this clonotype: Relative to the germline gene, one junction end is altered; a read error may explain this. The chain recombines TRBV5-1 with TRBJ2-7; D unclear. From germline, CDR1 is SGHRS and CDR2 YFSETQ. The CDR3 length is 13 residues. CDR3 sequence reads: CASSFMAPYEQNF. The CDR3 DNA reads TGCGCCAGCAGCTTTATGGCCCCCTACGAGCAGAACTTC. Full variable domain (missing parts from reference TRBV5-1 and TRBJ2-7): KAGVTQTPRYLIKTRGQQVTLSCSPISGHRSVSWYQQTPGQGLQFLFEYFSETQRNKGNFPGRFSGRQFSNSRSEMNVSTLELGDSALYLCASSFMAPYEQNFGPGTRLTVT.

The chain couples TRBV20-1 to TRBJ2-7; D not resolved. Germline V gene data show CDR1 as DFQATT and CDR2 as SNEGSKA (reference sequence). This CDR3 region has 12 residues. V was trimmed by 2 bases and J by 1 base, leaving 6 bases between them. The CDR3, as DNA: TGCAGTGCTAGATCCTATTCCTACGAGCAGTACTTC. Protein sequence: CSARSYSYEQYF.

There are a few counts of this clonotype. The J gene is TRBJ1-2, the V gene TRBV2; TRBD1 is a possible D gene (6 bases). The CDR3 totals 17 residues. From germline, CDR1 is SNHLY and CDR2 FYNNEI. Trimming removed 7 bases from V and 4 bases from J, with 25 bases in between. The CDR3 coding sequence is TGTGCCAGCACCAGGGGATACTCTCGGTCCCCTGTCTATGGCTACACCTTC. This encodes CASTRGYSRSPVYGYTF.

V and J are TRBV4-2 and TRBJ1-6; TRBD1 matches at 7 bases. CDR1 is LGHNA and CDR2 is YNFKEQ in the germline V gene. J was trimmed by 10 bases and V by 1 base; bases with no gene match: 13. The CDR3 length is 17 residues. The CDR3 nucleotides read TGTGCCAGCAGCCAAGTCCCTCTGGCAGGGGGTTCGTCACCCCTCCACTTT. Protein: CASSQVPLAGGSSPLHF.

This sequence joins TRBV24-1 and TRBJ2-1, with 10 nucleotides matching TRBD2. V lost 3 bases to trimming and J lost 1 base; unmatched junction nucleotides: 5. CDR3 length: 17 residues. Germline-derived CDR1 and CDR2 are KGHDR and SFDVKD. The CDR3 here is CATSDAKREGSYNEQFF. CDR3 DNA sequence: TGTGCCACCAGTGATGCGAAGCGGGAGGGATCCTACAATGAGCAGTTCTTC.

The chain recombines TRBV2 with TRBJ1-2; possibly TRBD1 for D (6 bases). The CDR3 totals 13 residues. The V gene lost 3 bases and the J gene lost 4 bases, with 9 bases spanning the gap. CDR1 is SNHLY, CDR2 FYNNEI, per germline. CDR3 region: CASSEDRPYGYTF. CDR3 nucleotides: TGTGCCAGCAGTGAGGACAGACCCTATGGCTACACCTTC.

The chain couples TRBV12-3 or TRBV12-4 to TRBJ2-1; D gene ambiguous. The germline V and J ends were trimmed by 7 bases and 0 bases, with 10 bases remaining between them. This CDR3 contains 14 residues. CDR3 sequence: CASNRKSSYNEQFF. The CDR3 DNA reads as TGTGCCAGCAATCGGAAGAGCTCCTACAATGAGCAGTTCTTC.

The rearrangement joins TRBV10-3 to TRBJ2-5; 7 bases agree with TRBD2. J was trimmed by 5 bases and V by 0 bases; bases with no gene match: 9. CDR3 length: 16 residues. Germline V gene lookup returns CDR1 ENHRY and CDR2 SYGVKD. The CDR3 nucleotides are TGTGCCATCAGTGAGTCGGGCGGGAGAGTGGGGGAGACCCAGTACTTC. Residues: CAISESGGRVGETQYF.

The chain employs TRBV20-1 and TRBJ2-7, with a tentative D call TRBD2 (5 bases). The germline gives CDR1 DFQATT, CDR2 SNEGSKA (reference sequence). CDR3 length: 12 amino acids. With 4 bases removed from V and 6 bases from J, the gap between germline ends came to 13 bases. The chain's CDR3 is CSAIPPGVEQYF. CDR3 bases: TGCAGTGCTATCCCGCCCGGGGTCGAGCAGTACTTC.

The chain recombines TRBV27 with TRBJ2-3, with D possibly being TRBD1 or TRBD2 (5 bases each). The CDR3 spans 17 residues. Looked up from germline, CDR1 is MNHEY and CDR2 is SMNVEV (reference sequence). Trimming stripped 6 bases from V and 4 bases from J, with 23 bases between. The DNA for the CDR3 is TGTGCCAGCAGCCCACTCCATAGTCGGGGCAAAGCAGATACGCAGTATTTT. Translation: CASSPLHSRGKADTQYF.

The CDR3 DNA follows: TGTGCCAGCAGGGACAGGGGGCGCCTTAATAATGAGCAGTTCTTC. Translation gives CASRDRGRLNNEQFF. The V gene is TRBV6-1, the J gene TRBJ2-1, with 11 bases fitting TRBD1. The CDR3 is made up of 15 amino acids. J lost 7 bases, V lost 6 bases, and 8 bases had no gene match. CDR1 and CDR2 (germline): MNHNS, SASEGT.

The chain couples TRBV7-3 to TRBJ2-1; 7 bases agree with TRBD1. The length of the CDR3 is 15 residues. The V gene's germline CDR1 is SGHTA and CDR2 FQGTGA. J lost 9 bases, V lost 0 bases, and 8 bases had no gene match. Here the CDR3 reads CASSLTRGPETEQFF. CDR3 in DNA: TGTGCCAGCAGCTTAACGAGGGGGCCAGAGACTGAGCAGTTCTTC.

The sample holds a few counts of this clonotype. The CDR3 region has the DNA TGTGCCAGCAGTGAACGGAGGGCCTCGGAGACCCAGTACTTC. As protein: CASSERRASETQYF. This chain links TRBV2 with TRBJ2-5, with a possible D match to TRBD2 (6 bases). The CDR3 is 14 residues long. Germline V lookup: CDR1 SNHLY, CDR2 FYNNEI. V was pared by 2 bases and J by 5 bases, with 12 bases between.

Only a few counts were recorded for this clonotype. The chain couples TRBV7-6 to TRBJ2-5; no firm D call. The V end was cut by 2 bases, the J end by 4 bases, with 11 bases between. This CDR3 has 14 amino acids. CDR1 is SGHVS and CDR2 is FNYEAQ in the germline V gene. CDR3 nucleotides: TGTGCCAGCAGCTTAATTTCGCTGGGAGAGACCCAGTACTTC. Amino acids: CASSLISLGETQYF.

CDR3: CASSFYRGGTEAFF. In nucleotides, the CDR3 is TGTGCCAGCAGTTTCTACAGGGGAGGGACTGAAGCTTTCTTT. The chain couples TRBV6-5 to TRBJ1-1, with 7 positions matching TRBD1. Germline V gene data show CDR1 as MNHEY and CDR2 as SVGAGI. The CDR3 has 14 residues. V dropped 4 bases and J dropped 5; count of bases not matched to a gene: 7.

The rearrangement joins TRBV15 to TRBJ2-1, with TRBD1 identical over 8 bases. The V segment lost 6 bases and the J segment 7 bases; nucleotides outside the gene matches: 11. The germline V gene encodes CDR1 LNHNV and CDR2 YYDKDF (reference sequence). CDR3 length: 15 amino acids. CDR3: CATRDPRQGMNEQFF. Written as DNA, the CDR3 is TGTGCCACCAGAGACCCCAGACAGGGGATGAATGAGCAGTTCTTC.

The chain carries TRBV7-9 and TRBJ1-2; D may be TRBD1 (6 bases). The CDR3 has 12 amino acids. Trimming removed 5 bases from V and 5 bases from J, with 9 bases in between. Per the germline V gene, CDR1 is SEHNR and CDR2 is FQNEAQ (reference sequence). The CDR3 nucleotides are TGTGCCAGCAGCATGACAGGATATGGCTACACCTTC. Its protein is CASSMTGYGYTF.

The chain uses TRBV20-1 and TRBJ2-1; 13 bases fit TRBD2. With V trimmed by 1 base and J by 12 bases, 3 bases remained unmatched. In germline, CDR1 is DFQATT, CDR2 SNEGSKA (reference sequence). This CDR3 comprises 13 residues. The DNA of the CDR3 is TGCAGTGCTAGAGGGACTAGCGGGAGAGGGCAGTTCTTC. Translation: CSARGTSGRGQFF.

The J gene is TRBJ2-5, the V gene TRBV5-5; D is unresolved. CDR1 is SGHKS, CDR2 YYEKEE, per germline (reference sequence). Trimming cost V 2 bases and J 4 bases, with 9 bases left between them. This CDR3 spans 13 amino acids. CDR3 nucleotide sequence: TGTGCCAGCAGCTTCAGCCCCGGAGAGACCCAGTACTTC. It codes for CASSFSPGETQYF.